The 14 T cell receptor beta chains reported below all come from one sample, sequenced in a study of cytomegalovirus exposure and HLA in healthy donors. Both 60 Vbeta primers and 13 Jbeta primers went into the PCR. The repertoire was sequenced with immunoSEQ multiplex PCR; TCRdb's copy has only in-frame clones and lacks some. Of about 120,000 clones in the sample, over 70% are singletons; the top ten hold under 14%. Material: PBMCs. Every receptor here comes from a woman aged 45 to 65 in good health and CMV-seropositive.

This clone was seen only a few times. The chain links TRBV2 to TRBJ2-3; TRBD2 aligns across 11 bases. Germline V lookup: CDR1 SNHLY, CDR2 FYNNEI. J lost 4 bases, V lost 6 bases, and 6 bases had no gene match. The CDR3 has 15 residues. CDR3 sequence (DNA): TGTGCCAGCAGGGTAGCGGGGGGGCCCCCAGATACGCAGTATTTT. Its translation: CASRVAGGPPDTQYF. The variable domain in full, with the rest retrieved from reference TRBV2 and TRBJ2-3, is EPEVTQTPSHQVTQMGQEVILRCVPISNHLYFYWYRQILGQKVEFLVSFYNNEISEKSEIFDDQFSVERPDGSNFTLKIRSTKLEDSAMYFCASRVAGGPPDTQYFGPGTRLTVL.

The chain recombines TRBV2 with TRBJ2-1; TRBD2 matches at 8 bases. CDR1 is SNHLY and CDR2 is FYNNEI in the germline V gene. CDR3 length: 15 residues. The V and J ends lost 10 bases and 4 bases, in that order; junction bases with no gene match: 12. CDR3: CATLIGASGYNEQFF. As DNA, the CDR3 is TGTGCCACCCTAATTGGGGCTAGCGGGTACAATGAGCAGTTCTTC. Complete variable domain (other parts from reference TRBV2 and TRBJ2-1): EPEVTQTPSHQVTQMGQEVILRCVPISNHLYFYWYRQILGQKVEFLVSFYNNEISEKSEIFDDQFSVERPDGSNFTLKIRSTKLEDSAMYFCATLIGASGYNEQFFGPGTRLTVL.

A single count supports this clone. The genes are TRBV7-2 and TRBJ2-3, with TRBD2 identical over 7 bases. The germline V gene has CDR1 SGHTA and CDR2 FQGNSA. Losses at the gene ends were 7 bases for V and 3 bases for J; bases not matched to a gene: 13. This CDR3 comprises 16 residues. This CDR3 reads CASTPPGTTNTDTQYF. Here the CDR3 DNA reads TGTGCCAGCACTCCCCCCGGGACTACGAATACAGATACGCAGTATTTT.

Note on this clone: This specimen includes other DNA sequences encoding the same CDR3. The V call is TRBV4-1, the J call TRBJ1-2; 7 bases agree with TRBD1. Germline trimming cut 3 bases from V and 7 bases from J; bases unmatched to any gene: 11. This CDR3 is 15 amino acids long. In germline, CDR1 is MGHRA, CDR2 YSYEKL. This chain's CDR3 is CASSQQTDRDPGYTF. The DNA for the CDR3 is TGCGCCAGCAGCCAGCAAACCGACAGGGATCCTGGCTACACCTTC.

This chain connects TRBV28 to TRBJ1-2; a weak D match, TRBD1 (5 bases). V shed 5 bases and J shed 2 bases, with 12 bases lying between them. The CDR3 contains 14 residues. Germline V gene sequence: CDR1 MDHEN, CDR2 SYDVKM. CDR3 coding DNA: TGTGCCAGCAGTCTCGCGGGACCCAACTATGGCTACACCTTC. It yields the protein CASSLAGPNYGYTF.

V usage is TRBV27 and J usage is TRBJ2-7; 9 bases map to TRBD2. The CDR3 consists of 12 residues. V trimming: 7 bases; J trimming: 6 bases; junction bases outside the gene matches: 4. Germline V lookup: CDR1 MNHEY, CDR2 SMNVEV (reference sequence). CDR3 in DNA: TGTGCCAGCATGGGACTAGCAAGCGAGCAGTACTTC. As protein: CASMGLASEQYF.

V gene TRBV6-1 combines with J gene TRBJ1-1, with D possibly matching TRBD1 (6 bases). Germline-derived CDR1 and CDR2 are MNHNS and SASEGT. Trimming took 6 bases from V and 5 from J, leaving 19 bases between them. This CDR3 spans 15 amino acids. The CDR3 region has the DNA TGTGCCAGCAGGGAGGACAGAAACATAAGAACTGAAGCTTTCTTT. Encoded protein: CASREDRNIRTEAFF.

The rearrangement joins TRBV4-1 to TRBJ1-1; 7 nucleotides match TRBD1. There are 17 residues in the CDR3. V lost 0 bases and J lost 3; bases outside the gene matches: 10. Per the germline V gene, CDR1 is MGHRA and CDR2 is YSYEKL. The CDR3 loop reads CASSQDKGQGEHTEAFF. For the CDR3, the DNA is TGCGCCAGCAGCCAAGATAAAGGGCAGGGGGAACACACTGAAGCTTTCTTT.

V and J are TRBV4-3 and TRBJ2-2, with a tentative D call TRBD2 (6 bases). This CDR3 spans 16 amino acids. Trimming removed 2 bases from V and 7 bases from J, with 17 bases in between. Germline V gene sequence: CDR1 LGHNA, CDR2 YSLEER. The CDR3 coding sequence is TGCGCCAGCAGCCAAACAATCGGGACTCTGGGCGGGGAGCTGTTTTTT. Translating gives CASSQTIGTLGGELFF.

The CDR3 DNA is TGTGCCAGCAGCTCCGGGACAGGGGGACGCGAGCAGTACTTC. Translating gives CASSSGTGGREQYF. This rearrangement joins TRBV7-2 to TRBJ2-7; 11 bases fit TRBD1. The germline CDR1 and CDR2 sequences are SGHTA and FQGNSA. CDR3 size: 14 residues. V shed 4 bases, J shed 6 bases, and the junction held 5 bases outside the gene matches.

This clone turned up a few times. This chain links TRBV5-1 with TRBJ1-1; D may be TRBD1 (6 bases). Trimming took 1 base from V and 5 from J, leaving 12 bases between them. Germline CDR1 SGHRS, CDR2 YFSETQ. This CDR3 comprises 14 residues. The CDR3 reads CASSLWGQGTEAFF. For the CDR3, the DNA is TGCGCCAGCAGCTTGTGGGGGCAGGGGACTGAAGCTTTCTTT.

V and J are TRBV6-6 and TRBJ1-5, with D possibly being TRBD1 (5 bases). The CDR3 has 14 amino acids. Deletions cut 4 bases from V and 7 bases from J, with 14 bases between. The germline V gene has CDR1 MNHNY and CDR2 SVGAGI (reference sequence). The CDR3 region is CASSSQGSEQPQHF. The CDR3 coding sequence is TGTGCCAGCAGTTCTCAGGGATCGGAACAGCCCCAGCATTTT.

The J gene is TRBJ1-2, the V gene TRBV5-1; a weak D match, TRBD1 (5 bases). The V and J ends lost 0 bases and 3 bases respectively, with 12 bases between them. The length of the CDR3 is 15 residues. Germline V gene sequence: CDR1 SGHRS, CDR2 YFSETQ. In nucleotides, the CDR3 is TGCGCCAGCAGCTTGGACCAGGGCCTCGACTATGGCTACACCTTC. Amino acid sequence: CASSLDQGLDYGYTF.

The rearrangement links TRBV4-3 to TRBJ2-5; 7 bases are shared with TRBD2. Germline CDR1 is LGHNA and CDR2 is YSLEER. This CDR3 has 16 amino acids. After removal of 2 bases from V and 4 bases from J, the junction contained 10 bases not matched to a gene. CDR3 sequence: CASSQSPTSVGETQYF. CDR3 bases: TGCGCCAGCAGCCAAAGTCCTACTAGCGTCGGAGAGACCCAGTACTTC.